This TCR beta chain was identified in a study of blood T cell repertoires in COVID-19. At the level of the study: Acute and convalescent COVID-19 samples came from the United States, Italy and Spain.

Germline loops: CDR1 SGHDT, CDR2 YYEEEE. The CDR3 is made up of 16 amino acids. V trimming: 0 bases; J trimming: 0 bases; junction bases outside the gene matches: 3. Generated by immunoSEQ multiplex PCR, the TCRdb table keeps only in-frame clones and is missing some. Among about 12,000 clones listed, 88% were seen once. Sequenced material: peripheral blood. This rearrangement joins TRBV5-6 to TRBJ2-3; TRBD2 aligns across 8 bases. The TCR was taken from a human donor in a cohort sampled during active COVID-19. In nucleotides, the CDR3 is TGTGCCAGCAGCTTGGTAGCGGGACGAAGCACAGATACGCAGTATTTT. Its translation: CASSLVAGRSTDTQYF.